The present T cell receptor beta chain was sequenced within a study of identical twins. This clonotype was counted ten times or more. Its cognate antigen is unknown. Each CDR3 protein is one row after TCRdb ran MiXCR on the 5' RACE reads. The table has fewer than 250,000 distinct CDR3 sequences, roughly 7.5% seen once. Findings and caveats of the study: Weaker excess twin sharing was observed in beta out-of-frame sequences. Monozygotic twins shared more out-of-frame TCR alpha than recombination models predicted.

This sample was shared with a second study, whose subject was yellow fever vaccine responses in identical twins.

This TCR was sampled from a woman aged 18-35 years in good health. Material for sequencing was memory (CD45RO+) T cells sorted from blood.

The CDR3 DNA sequence: TGTGCCAGCAGTTTGAGGACAGGTTCCGGGACTGAAGCTTTCTTT. It translates to CASSLRTGSGTEAFF. This sequence joins TRBV12-3 or TRBV12-4 and TRBJ1-1; TRBD1 matches 7 bases. The junction had 9 bases not matched to a gene; V was cut back by 3 bases and J by 5 bases. CDR3 size: 15 residues.